One and the same sample provided the 2 T cell receptor beta chains below, sequenced in a study of CD8 T cells in ankylosing spondylitis. TCRdb ran MiXCR on the 5' RACE reads and lists one entry per CDR3 protein. The sample holds more than 250,000 distinct CDR3 sequences, more than 9% seen once. Sequenced sample: blood, either unsorted or a sorted T cell fraction (not recorded which). All receptors derive from a female donor with ankylosing spondylitis or in good health (not recorded which).

This clonotype was seen many times. The chain has TRBV29-1 and TRBJ2-1; possibly TRBD2 for D (6 bases). The germline V gene has CDR1 SQVTM and CDR2 ANQGSEA. The CDR3 loop spans 16 amino acids. V lost 3 bases to trimming and J lost 0 bases, with 15 bases between them. CDR3: CSVEAGTRSSYNEQFF. CDR3 sequence (DNA): TGCAGCGTTGAGGCGGGAACCCGAAGCTCCTACAATGAGCAGTTCTTC.

Turning to this clonotype: Just one base apart from a much larger clone, this may be a read error. The rearrangement links TRBV7-3 to TRBJ1-4; D is uncertain. Germline V CDR1 and CDR2: SGHTA, FQGTGA. This CDR3 is 13 amino acids long. CDR3 region: CARSWRVGEKLFF. DNA for the CDR3: TGTGCCCGCAGCTGGAGAGTTGGGGAAAAACTGTTTTTT.